The source of this TCR beta chain is a study of blood T cells in healthy people across ages (dated by TCRdb to 2013 to 2016). For the wider study: In model experiments, roughly one uniquely barcoded TCR beta cDNA molecule per two T cells was captured by template switching. Using deep sequencing normalized with unique cDNA molecular identifiers, the study measured how TCR beta repertoire diversity changes with age. The donors were divided into four age groups: young (average approximately 15 years), middle-aged (approximately 42), aged (roughly 66) and long-lived (about 79). To avoid experimental bias, donors of different ages were randomly spread across the sequencing lanes. Two additional independent replicas of 1 million unique cDNA reads from the same blood draw were analyzed for two donors (one aged 18 to 29 and one aged 80 or older). Summary of the overall study and its limitations: Donor CMV infection status was unknown, potentially confounding age-related changes in expanded clonotypes. Observed TCR beta diversity per million T cells fell roughly linearly with age, and a significant reduction was already apparent by age about 43. Conclusive comparison of naive and antigen-experienced compartments was prevented by the profiling of bulk unsorted PBMCs. Compared with the aged group, the long-lived group had more naive CD4+ T cells, fewer expanded clones and increased TCR diversity, a pattern suggesting age selection. Estimates of total diversity based on one million sequenced T cells were considered lower bounds and underestimates. A strong correlation was found between observed TCR beta diversity and the percentage of naive T cells measured by flow cytometry.

The CDR3 measures 14 amino acids from cysteine to phenylalanine. The entry retains the CDR3 DNA only, 42 bases that are in frame from base 1. CDR1 and CDR2 (SQVTM, ANQGSEA) derive from the germline V gene. The V end loses 7 bases and the J end loses 3 bases, and a stretch of 17 bases separates them. The library relied on 5' RACE. Sequencing was carried out with an Illumina HiSeq 2500. A second roughly 6 to 12 cycle PCR used a sample-barcoded 5' primer and a J-beta primer mix. A unique molecular identifier was introduced onto each TCR beta cDNA molecule by a template-switch 5' adaptor carrying 12 random nucleotides. Each sample yielded at least 2.5 million CDR3-containing paired-end reads. All of the RNA was converted into first-strand cDNA using the Mint cDNA synthesis kit, with a TRBC-specific oligonucleotide serving as the primer. After uracil-DNA glycosylase treatment, a first 18-cycle PCR used universal primers M1SS and BC2_uni_R on all cDNA. In the paper's pipeline: Each sample was normalized by randomly selecting 1 million high-quality reads, each carrying a distinct molecular identifier. Reads with shared molecular identifiers were discarded instead of being binned into consensus sequences. MiTCR, run with a Q25 quality threshold and the strictest error-elimination algorithm, handled CDR3 identification, clonotype clustering and error correction. Lower-bound total TCR beta diversity was estimated with a nonparametric unseen species model using Euler transformation. TCRdb passed the public sequencing reads through fastp at Q25 and MiXCR, retaining productive beta sequences. Duplicate CDR3 protein sequences are folded into a single record with the most common DNA and genes. The V and J calls here are based on TCRdb, not the publication. The table for this sample lists about 1.8 million distinct CDR3 sequences; 40% to 55% of them were counted only once. Jointly, the top ten make up around 2.1% of the sample.

Remarks on this clonotype: No antigen is known for it. No base quality information exists; no much larger clone differs at one position.

The 35 to 40 donors, aged about 6 to 95 years, were systemically healthy Caucasian individuals from Russia. Ten milliliters of peripheral blood were drawn from each donor into EDTA-treated Vacutainer tubes. Ficoll-Paque density-gradient centrifugation was used to isolate PBMCs, with at least 7 million per sample. Total RNA, at least 6 micrograms per sample, was extracted from PBMCs with Trizol reagent. For every donor, an aliquot of PBMCs went through flow cytometry to measure the percentages of naive CD45RAhigh/CD27high T cells. This receptor was identified in a woman aged 40 to 55 in good health. Source material: blood. In this chain, TRBV29-1 is recombined with TRBJ2-3; the D region possibly corresponds to TRBD1 (6 bases align). In nucleotides, the sequence is TGCAGCGCCCGTCCCGGGACACATACAGATACGCAGTATTTT. Its protein is CSARPGTHTDTQYF.